This T cell receptor beta chain appears in the sequencing data of a study of shared clonotypes between healthy human individuals. TCRdb's table, derived via immunoSEQ multiplex PCR, lists solely in-frame clones and lacks some. The sample has 2 million to 2.5 million clones; approximately 93% are singletons. On this clone: The antigen remains unidentified. The sample contains more than one DNA sequence encoding this CDR3.

This CDR3 has 14 residues. Germline V lookup: CDR1 LNHDA, CDR2 SQIVND (reference sequence). Germline trimming cut 4 bases from V and 4 bases from J; bases unmatched to any gene: 7. Points from the study as a whole: Memory subsets generally showed smaller estimated richness than naive subsets did.

The sequenced sample was naive CD4+ T cells from PBMCs. Indicated subset: CD45RA+ positively selected. The TCR was taken from a man younger than 35 in good health. Some clones in this sample may be carry-over from other donors' samples. The chain joins TRBV19 to TRBJ2-7; 7 bases fit TRBD1. The CDR3 nucleotides are TGTGCCAGTAGTAGGAGGACAGGAGAGTACGAGCAGTACTTC. The encoded protein is CASSRRTGEYEQYF.